Shown below are 21 T cell receptor beta chains from a single sample sequenced in a study of neoadjuvant nivolumab and ipilimumab in lung cancer. Libraries were prepared by immunoSEQ multiplex PCR; TCRdb keeps only in-frame clonotypes and omits some of them. The data contain some 26,000 clones, around four fifths of them seen just once; the ten biggest clones take up 8.6%. The input for sequencing was tumor tissue, taken after neoadjuvant nivolumab, alone or with ipilimumab, at or shortly before surgery. These receptors were obtained from an adult with non-small cell lung cancer.

The J gene is TRBJ2-1, the V gene TRBV5-4; 7 bases agree with TRBD1. J was trimmed by 5 bases and V by 2 bases; bases with no gene match: 7. The CDR3 loop spans 15 amino acids. Germline V CDR1 and CDR2: SGHNT, YYREEE (reference sequence). The CDR3 loop reads CASSLGTEENNEQFF. The DNA for the CDR3 is TGTGCCAGCAGCTTAGGGACAGAAGAGAACAATGAGCAGTTCTTC.

V is TRBV6-5 and J is TRBJ2-7, with 8 bases aligning to TRBD2. The V gene's germline CDR1 is MNHEY and CDR2 SVGAGI. J gave up 0 bases and V 2 bases, and 0 bases lay outside the gene matches. The CDR3 extends over 14 amino acids. The CDR3 is CASSYSGSSYEQYF. The CDR3 nucleotides are TGTGCCAGCAGTTACAGCGGGAGCTCCTACGAGCAGTACTTC.

The CDR3 region has the DNA TGTGCCAGCAGTGATTTGGCAGGGTATGGCTACACCTTC. Residues: CASSDLAGYGYTF. J is TRBJ1-2 and V is TRBV6-1, with D perhaps matching TRBD1 (5 bases). Germline CDR1 reads MNHNS; CDR2 reads SASEGT. The CDR3 is made up of 13 amino acids. Trimming removed 3 bases at V and 5 bases at J, with 10 bases between.

This chain links TRBV11-3 with TRBJ2-1; possibly TRBD1 or TRBD2 for D (5 bases each). This CDR3 region has 13 residues. Germline CDR1 reads SGHNT; CDR2 reads YENEEA. The V end was cut by 3 bases, the J end by 5 bases, with 8 bases between. CDR3 sequence reads: CASSFGTNNEQFF. The CDR3 bases are TGTGCCAGCAGCTTCGGGACGAACAATGAGCAGTTCTTC. Full variable domain (outside the CDR3, taken from reference TRBV11-3 and TRBJ2-1): EAGVVQSPRYKIIEKKQPVAFWCNPISGHNTLYWYLQNLGQGPELLIRYENEEAVDDSQLPKDRFSAERLKGVDSTLKIQPAELGDSAVYLCASSFGTNNEQFFGPGTRLTVL.

V and J are TRBV5-5 and TRBJ2-7, with D perhaps matching TRBD2 (6 bases). V was pared by 3 bases and J by 7 bases, with 11 bases between. Germline V gives CDR1 SGHKS, CDR2 YYEKEE (reference sequence). The CDR3 has 12 residues. CDR3 nucleotides: TGTGCCAGCAGCTACAGTGCGGGGGAGCAGTACTTC. This encodes CASSYSAGEQYF.

The chain links TRBV10-3 to TRBJ1-5; D not resolved. The CDR3 runs to 14 residues. V was clipped by 10 bases and J by 7 bases, with 20 bases between them. CDR1 ENHRY and CDR2 SYGVKD come from the germline V gene. CDR3 in amino acids: CATQSGIQEQPQHF. The CDR3 coding sequence is TGTGCCACTCAGAGTGGGATTCAGGAACAGCCCCAGCATTTT.

The V call is TRBV14, the J call TRBJ1-2; TRBD1 is a possible D gene (5 bases). The ends were cut back, 4 bases at V and 4 bases at J, with 16 bases in the middle. Per germline, CDR1 SGHDN and CDR2 FVKESK. The CDR3 consists of 15 residues. CDR3 nucleotides: TGTGCCAGCAGCCTAGAACCGTGGGACGGCTATGGCTACACCTTC. Translating gives CASSLEPWDGYGYTF. The full variable domain, in which reference TRBV14 and TRBJ1-2 provide the parts outside the CDR3, is EAGVTQFPSHSVIEKGQTVTLRCDPISGHDNLYWYRRVMGKEIKFLLHFVKESKQDESGMPNNRFLAERTGGTYSTLKVQPAELEDSGVYFCASSLEPWDGYGYTFGSGTRLTVV.

The genes are TRBV20-1 and TRBJ1-1, with D possibly being TRBD1 (5 bases). In germline, CDR1 is DFQATT, CDR2 SNEGSKA (reference sequence). The V end was cut by 4 bases, the J end by 3 bases, with 6 bases between. The CDR3 runs to 11 residues. The CDR3 nucleotides are TGCAGTGCTATACAGGACACTGAAGCTTTCTTT. Protein product: CSAIQDTEAFF.

The J gene is TRBJ1-4, the V gene TRBV5-4; D is uncertain. The CDR3 is 13 amino acids. Germline CDR1 SGHNT, CDR2 YYREEE (reference sequence). The V end lost 0 bases, the J end lost 4 bases, and 4 bases lay between the germline ends. CDR3 DNA: TGTGCCAGCAGCTTGGACAATAATGAAAAACTGTTTTTT. This translates into CASSLDNNEKLFF.

V is TRBV18 and J is TRBJ2-7, with 12 positions matching TRBD2. The CDR3 has 16 amino acids. In germline, CDR1 is KGHSH, CDR2 LQKENI. V lost 3 bases and J lost 5; bases outside the gene matches: 8. CDR3 coding DNA: TGTGCCAGCTCACCCCCGGGACTAGCGGGTTGGCACGAGCAGTACTTC. Amino acids: CASSPPGLAGWHEQYF.

This clone has only a few counts. This sequence joins TRBV27 and TRBJ2-5, with 7 bases lining up with TRBD1. Germline V gene data show CDR1 as MNHEY and CDR2 as SMNVEV (reference sequence). Trimming took 6 bases from V and 4 from J; bases not matched to a gene: 14. The length of the CDR3 is 16 residues. CDR3 DNA: TGTGCCAGCAGGCCCCGGACAGGTCCAGGGGTAGAGACCCAGTACTTC. Translating gives CASRPRTGPGVETQYF.

This rearrangement joins TRBV5-4 to TRBJ2-4; D remains ambiguous. With 1 base removed from V and 2 bases from J, the gap between germline ends came to 16 bases. The CDR3 has 17 amino acids. From germline, CDR1 is SGHNT and CDR2 YYREEE (reference sequence). The CDR3: CASSLQSGWETKNIQYF. CDR3 DNA: TGTGCCAGCAGCTTGCAGTCCGGCTGGGAAACCAAAAACATTCAGTACTTC. Combining the CDR3 with reference TRBV5-4 and TRBJ2-4 gives the whole variable domain ETGVTQSPTHLIKTRGQQVTLRCSSQSGHNTVSWYQQALGQGPQFIFQYYREEENGRGNFPPRFSGLQFPNYSSELNVNALELDDSALYLCASSLQSGWETKNIQYFGAGTRLSVL.

This clone was seen only a few times. Other DNA sequences within the sample encode an identical CDR3. V and J are TRBV5-1 and TRBJ1-1; a possible D gene is TRBD1 (6 bases). CDR1 is SGHRS, CDR2 YFSETQ, per germline. V was pared by 0 bases and J by 1 base, with 10 bases between. This CDR3 region has 15 residues. CDR3 loop: CASSLGGGQNTEAFF. CDR3 coding DNA: TGCGCCAGCAGCTTGGGTGGGGGCCAGAACACTGAAGCTTTCTTT.

The chain links TRBV29-1 to TRBJ2-7, with 8 bases that match TRBD2. The CDR3 runs to 14 residues. Germline CDR1 and CDR2: SQVTM and ANQGSEA. Trimming took 8 bases from V and 7 from J; bases not matched to a gene: 16. The CDR3 DNA sequence: TGCAGCAGTTTGAGTGGAGCGGGAGTGGGGGAGCAGTACTTC. This gives the protein CSSLSGAGVGEQYF.

This clone was seen only a few times. The chain has TRBV28 and TRBJ2-5; TRBD1 matches at 8 bases. CDR3 length equals 15 residues. Germline CDR1 and CDR2: MDHEN and SYDVKM. With 7 bases clipped from V and 4 bases from J, the junction kept 11 bases outside the gene matches. The CDR3 DNA sequence: TGTGCCAGCACCTCCCCTAGTACAGGGGGAGAGACCCAGTACTTC. Amino acid sequence: CASTSPSTGGETQYF.

The rearrangement joins TRBV6-5 to TRBJ2-7; 13 nucleotides match TRBD2. Per the germline V gene, CDR1 is MNHEY and CDR2 is SVGAGI. The V gene end was trimmed by 6 bases and the J gene end by 2 bases; junction bases not matched to a gene: 4. The CDR3 sequence is 15 residues long. CDR3 residues: CASSPGLAGPYEQYF. DNA for the CDR3: TGTGCCAGCAGCCCGGGACTAGCGGGACCCTACGAGCAGTACTTC.

V usage is TRBV5-1 and J usage is TRBJ2-5; 12 bases are shared with TRBD1. V dropped 0 bases and J dropped 6; count of bases not matched to a gene: 9. The CDR3 contains 17 residues. The germline CDR1 and CDR2 sequences are SGHRS and YFSETQ. The CDR3 here is CASSLALGTGGAKTQYF. Here the CDR3 DNA reads TGCGCCAGCAGCTTGGCCCTCGGGACAGGGGGCGCGAAGACCCAGTACTTC. The full variable domain, rest sourced from reference TRBV5-1 and TRBJ2-5, is KAGVTQTPRYLIKTRGQQVTLSCSPISGHRSVSWYQQTPGQGLQFLFEYFSETQRNKGNFPGRFSGRQFSNSRSEMNVSTLELGDSALYLCASSLALGTGGAKTQYFGPGTRLLVL.

The chain employs TRBV5-1 and TRBJ1-1, with a possible D match to TRBD1 (6 bases). V lost 0 bases to trimming and J lost 0 bases, with 12 bases between them. The CDR3 loop spans 16 amino acids. CDR1 is SGHRS, CDR2 YFSETQ, per germline. The CDR3: CASSLALAGVNTEAFF. In nucleotides, the CDR3 is TGCGCCAGCAGCTTGGCCTTGGCAGGGGTGAACACTGAAGCTTTCTTT.

Only one count was recorded for this clone. The chain has TRBV6-5 and TRBJ2-7; 8 bases align to TRBD1. Germline values: CDR1 MNHEY, CDR2 SVGAGI. V lost 6 bases to trimming and J lost 5 bases; unmatched junction nucleotides: 6. The CDR3 is 13 residues long. CDR3 nucleotide sequence: TGTGCCAGCAGAACTGACAGGGGCCACGAGCAGTACTTC. Encoded protein: CASRTDRGHEQYF.

The rearrangement joins TRBV28 to TRBJ2-3; D unresolved. The germline V gene has CDR1 MDHEN and CDR2 SYDVKM. This CDR3 contains 11 residues. Trimming took 3 bases from V and 5 from J, leaving 3 bases between them. CDR3 in amino acids: CASSLRDTQYF. The DNA of the CDR3 is TGTGCCAGCAGTTTGAGAGATACGCAGTATTTT.

The CDR3 region is CAWRRQWNTGELFF. CDR3 in DNA: TGTGCCTGGAGGAGACAGTGGAACACCGGGGAGCTGTTTTTT. V is TRBV30 and J is TRBJ2-2, with D tentatively TRBD1 (5 bases). Germline CDR1 is GTSNPN and CDR2 is SVGIG (reference sequence). CDR3 size: 14 residues. V dropped 3 bases and J dropped 1 base, with 9 bases sitting between them.